Presented here are 22 T cell receptor beta chains from one specimen sequenced in a study of neurological immune-mediated disorders. TCRdb itself ran the 5' RACE reads through MiXCR, one entry per CDR3 protein. The sample lists about 30,000 distinct CDR3 sequences, over 12% occurring once. Input material: PBMCs. These receptors came from a man in his 70s in good health.

This clonotype has ten or more counts. This chain connects TRBV27 to TRBJ2-1; 11 bases are shared with TRBD2. The CDR3 loop spans 14 amino acids. Unmatched junction bases numbered 2, after V lost 4 bases and J lost 6 bases. The germline gives CDR1 MNHEY, CDR2 SMNVEV (reference sequence). In DNA form, the CDR3 reads TGTGCCAGCAGTTGGGGACTAGCGGCCAATGAGCAGTTCTTC. Its translation is CASSWGLAANEQFF.

In this sample, this clonotype turned up many times. DNA of the CDR3: TGTGCCAGCAGCTTAGGACCCCCAGCGCTCTACGAGCAGTACTTC. Its translation: CASSLGPPALYEQYF. The gene calls are TRBV5-5 and TRBJ2-7; no firm D call. The CDR3 totals 15 residues. Looked up from germline, CDR1 is SGHKS and CDR2 is YYEKEE (reference sequence). V lost 2 bases and J 3 bases, leaving 15 bases between the germline ends.

This clonotype was seen ten or more times. The chain carries TRBV18 and TRBJ2-5; no firm D call. V gave up 0 bases and J gave up 7 bases, with 12 bases separating them. CDR3 length: 14 residues. The V gene's germline CDR1 is KGHSH and CDR2 LQKENI. CDR3 DNA: TGTGCCAGCTCACCACCGCGGTGGCAGGTGACCCAGTACTTC. It codes for CASSPPRWQVTQYF. Full variable domain (missing parts from reference TRBV18 and TRBJ2-5): NAGVMQNPRHLVRRRGQEARLRCSPMKGHSHVYWYRQLPEEGLKFMVYLQKENIIDESGMPKERFSAEFPKEGPSILRIQQVVRGDSAAYFCASSPPRWQVTQYFGPGTRLLVL.

This clonotype was recorded at least ten times. V usage is TRBV16 and J usage is TRBJ1-5; unclear D gene. The ends were cut back, 3 bases at V and 0 bases at J, with 15 bases in the middle. CDR3 size: 17 residues. The germline V gene encodes CDR1 KGHSY and CDR2 FQNENV. The CDR3 here is CASSHLRTGYSNQPQHF. Written as DNA, the CDR3 is TGTGCCAGCAGCCATCTCAGGACGGGGTATAGCAATCAGCCCCAGCATTTT.

With respect to this clonotype: One junction end does not reproduce the germline sequence, and a read error may be involved. V and J are TRBV3-1 and TRBJ1-2, with a possible D match to TRBD1 (5 bases). Germline-derived CDR1 and CDR2 are LGHDT and YNNKEL (reference sequence). The CDR3 has 16 residues. The CDR3, as DNA: TGTGCCGGCAGCCAAGAATCGGGGGACTTTAACTATGGCGACACCTTC. Translating gives CAGSQESGDFNYGDTF. The variable domain in full, with the rest retrieved from reference TRBV3-1 and TRBJ1-2, is DTAVSQTPKYLVTQMGNDKSIKCEQNLGHDTMYWYKQDSKKFLKIMFSYNNKELIINETVPNRFSPKSPDKAHLNLHINSLELGDSAVYFCAGSQESGDFNYGDTFGSGTRLTVV.

This clonotype was seen ten or more times. The CDR3 DNA reads as TGCGCCAGCAGCGGACAAGCGGGGGGCCTCTCAGATACGCAGTATTTT. Translating gives CASSGQAGGLSDTQYF. The V gene is TRBV5-1, the J gene TRBJ2-3; 9 bases align to TRBD2. The CDR3 totals 16 residues. Germline CDR1 reads SGHRS; CDR2 reads YFSETQ. Germline trimming cut 4 bases from V and 4 bases from J; bases unmatched to any gene: 10.

CDR3 loop: CSARTGADTQYF. Written as DNA, the CDR3 is TGCAGTGCTAGGACAGGGGCAGATACGCAGTATTTT. The V and J genes are TRBV20-1 and TRBJ2-3, with TRBD1 matching over 8 bases. The germline CDR1 and CDR2 sequences are DFQATT and SNEGSKA (reference sequence). Trimming took 3 bases from V and 4 from J; bases not matched to a gene: 0. The CDR3 is made up of 12 amino acids.

This clonotype has ten or more counts. The chain combines TRBV19 with TRBJ2-6; D tentatively reads TRBD1 or TRBD2 (5 bases each). The germline V gene has CDR1 LNHDA and CDR2 SQIVND (reference sequence). This CDR3 is 16 amino acids long. V was clipped by 5 bases and J by 4 bases, with 15 bases between them. The CDR3 DNA follows: TGTGCCAGTAGTCCGAGGGGCGGAAGGGGGGCCAACGTCCTGACTTTC. Translating gives CASSPRGGRGANVLTF.

A remark on this clonotype: A much larger clonotype is one base distant, so this may be a read error. The genes are TRBV24-1 and TRBJ2-1; tentatively, D is TRBD2 (5 bases). Germline-derived CDR1 and CDR2 are KGHDR and SFDVKD. V gave up 2 bases and J gave up 9 bases, with 16 bases separating them. This CDR3 has 15 residues. The CDR3 region is CATSDSGNPAAEQFF. The CDR3 region has the DNA TGTGCCACCAGTGATTCCGGGAATCCGGCGGCTGAGCAGTTCTTC.

In this sample, this clonotype turned up many times. The rearrangement joins TRBV7-2 to TRBJ2-2; D gene uncertain. The V gene lost 5 bases and the J gene lost 6 bases, with 13 bases spanning the gap. Germline CDR1 reads SGHTA; CDR2 reads FQGNSA. The CDR3 totals 14 residues. DNA for the CDR3: TGTGCCAGCAGCCCCACGATGTTAGCCGGGGAGCTGTTTTTT. It specifies CASSPTMLAGELFF.

This clonotype was detected ten times or more. The chain couples TRBV29-1 to TRBJ2-2, with D tentatively TRBD1 (5 bases). Germline V gives CDR1 SQVTM, CDR2 ANQGSEA. The CDR3 totals 11 residues. Between the trimmed V and J ends, which lost 4 bases and 6 bases, there was a span of 6 bases. The CDR3 nucleotides read TGCAGCGTTGTAGGGGCCGGGGAGCTGTTTTTT. This encodes CSVVGAGELFF.

Of note for this clonotype: A read error is possible here, since a much larger clone lies one base away. The gene calls are TRBV7-9 and TRBJ2-2, with a possible D match to TRBD2 (6 bases). Germline V gene sequence: CDR1 SEHNR, CDR2 FQNEAQ (reference sequence). The CDR3 has 16 residues. In DNA, the CDR3 is TGTGCCAGCAGCTTATACGCTAGCGCGAACACCGAGGAGCTGTTTTTT. It specifies CASSLYASANTEELFF.

This clonotype was counted many times. The gene calls are TRBV6-5 and TRBJ2-2, with 9 bases that match TRBD1. V lost 2 bases, J lost 2 bases, and 3 bases stayed unmatched. Germline V gives CDR1 MNHEY, CDR2 SVGAGI. CDR3 size: 16 residues. CDR3 coding DNA: TGTGCCAGCAGTTACCGGACAGGGGTCAACACCGGGGAGCTGTTTTTT. Translating gives CASSYRTGVNTGELFF.

The table lists this clonotype with many counts. The V and J genes are TRBV28 and TRBJ2-3; 9 bases are shared with TRBD1. V trimming: 6 bases; J trimming: 5 bases; junction bases outside the gene matches: 12. Per germline, CDR1 MDHEN and CDR2 SYDVKM. CDR3 length: 16 residues. The CDR3 DNA is TGTGCCAGCAGCCGGTTCGGGGACAGGGCGGAAGATACGCAGTATTTT. Translated, it gives CASSRFGDRAEDTQYF.

This clonotype was observed many times. The chain combines TRBV4-3 with TRBJ1-6; no firm D call. Germline CDR1 is LGHNA and CDR2 is YSLEER. CDR3 length: 15 amino acids. Trimming took off 0 bases at V and 9 bases at J, with 12 bases between the two ends. For the CDR3, the DNA is TGCGCCAGCAGCCAAGAAAACACCGCAGTTTCACCCCTCCACTTT. Translated: CASSQENTAVSPLHF.

This clonotype was detected ten times or more. This chain's CDR3 is CATSDWGGGIYNEQFF. The CDR3 DNA follows: TGTGCCACCAGTGATTGGGGCGGAGGGATATACAATGAGCAGTTCTTC. This chain connects TRBV24-1 to TRBJ2-1; D is perhaps TRBD2 (6 bases). Germline lookup yields CDR1 KGHDR and CDR2 SFDVKD. The CDR3 consists of 16 residues. The V and J ends lost 2 bases and 4 bases respectively, with 14 bases between them.

This clonotype was seen ten or more times. The CDR3 DNA reads TGTGCCAGCAGCGTAGGGCAGAACTATGGCTACACCTTC. Protein sequence: CASSVGQNYGYTF. The chain has TRBV9 and TRBJ1-2; no clear D. Trimming left V 0 bases short and J 2 bases short, with 5 bases between. The CDR3 extends over 13 amino acids. The germline CDR1 and CDR2 sequences are SGDLS and YYNGEE.

This clonotype was counted many times. The rearrangement links TRBV6-5 to TRBJ2-4, with 7 bases lining up with TRBD2. V was pared by 6 bases and J by 1 base, with 6 bases of the junction left unmatched. The CDR3 runs 15 residues. The germline CDR1 and CDR2 sequences are MNHEY and SVGAGI. As DNA, the CDR3 is TGTGCCAGCAGACACGGGGGGATGGCCAAAAACATTCAGTACTTC. Protein sequence: CASRHGGMAKNIQYF.

This clonotype was found many times. This chain connects TRBV7-2 to TRBJ2-3; D may be TRBD1 or TRBD2 (6 bases each). Trimming took off 5 bases at V and 11 bases at J, with 20 bases between the two ends. This CDR3 comprises 14 residues. The V gene's germline CDR1 is SGHTA and CDR2 FQGNSA. CDR3 coding DNA: TGTGCCAGCAGCCGGGGGACACCCGCCATCGGGCAGTATTTT. The encoded protein is CASSRGTPAIGQYF.

This clonotype has ten or more counts. This chain connects TRBV18 to TRBJ1-2, with D tentatively TRBD1 (6 bases). The CDR3 runs to 18 residues. CDR1 is KGHSH and CDR2 is LQKENI in the germline V gene. The V end lost 3 bases, the J end lost 0 bases, and 20 bases lay between the germline ends. CDR3 loop: CASSPGDKGTFANYGYTF. The CDR3, as DNA: TGTGCCAGCTCACCGGGGGACAAGGGGACATTTGCTAACTATGGCTACACCTTC.

This clonotype has at least ten counts. V is TRBV5-1 and J is TRBJ2-7, with 8 bases aligning to TRBD1. The CDR3 is 15 residues long. Trimming took 2 bases from V and 4 from J; bases not matched to a gene: 8. The V gene's germline CDR1 is SGHRS and CDR2 YFSETQ. The CDR3 nucleotides are TGCGCCAGCAGCTTCTACAGGGGGAGCTTGTACGAGCAGTACTTC. Residues: CASSFYRGSLYEQYF.

At least ten counts were recorded for this clonotype. The chain links TRBV24-1 to TRBJ2-2; D is perhaps TRBD2 (6 bases). Looked up from germline, CDR1 is KGHDR and CDR2 is SFDVKD. The CDR3 has 17 amino acids. V was cut by 4 bases and J by 2 bases, with 16 bases left in between. The CDR3 loop reads CATSDLEGTANTGELFF. In DNA form, the CDR3 reads TGTGCCACCAGTGACCTGGAGGGGACGGCCAACACCGGGGAGCTGTTTTTT.